The rows below give T cell receptor beta chains drawn from one sample of a study of CD8+ T cells in alopecia areata. Measured with immunoSEQ multiplex PCR; TCRdb has only the in-frame clones, and not every one. Counted here are fewer than 250,000 clones, about 60% occurring once; the ten biggest clones make up approximately 0.69%. Source: CD4+ T cells sorted from blood, taken at week 4, from a patient treated with tofacitinib. The receptors derive from a human donor with alopecia areata. Each CDR3 is given without its conserved first and last residue. The D gene is left open where the match is weak.

d_gene	v_gene	j_gene	CDR3aa
NA	TRBV2	TRBJ1-1	ASGRENTEAF
NA	TRBV2	TRBJ1-1	ASSQGRQAF
NA	TRBV4-2	TRBJ1-1	ASSQDGRTEAF
NA	TRBV30	TRBJ2-4	AWTPGAKNIQY
TRBD1	TRBV15	TRBJ1-2	ATSRQQGDGYT
TRBD1	TRBV4-1	TRBJ2-6	ASSQDDDRGSGANVLT
TRBD2	TRBV4-1	TRBJ2-7	ASRRTSVHEQY
TRBD1	TRBV4-2	TRBJ1-1	ASSRRQGGTEAF
NA	TRBV28	TRBJ2-7	ASRDLYEQY
TRBD2	TRBV11-2	TRBJ2-1	ASSQEQARDYSYNEQF
NA	TRBV5-1	TRBJ1-1	ASSRSLGEAF
NA	TRBV29-1	TRBJ1-2	SVDLMGKRYT
TRBD1	TRBV7-9	TRBJ2-5	ASSFRQGTRFQETQY
NA	TRBV27	TRBJ2-7	ASSLGHEQY
NA	TRBV5-1	TRBJ2-5	ASSLKVQETQY
NA	TRBV5-1	TRBJ2-1	ASSPTARDNEQF
NA	TRBV15	TRBJ2-3	ATSVPQGLGTDTQY
NA	TRBV9	TRBJ1-1	ASSVVEVGDTEAF
NA	TRBV19	TRBJ1-5	ASSRDSFSQPQH
NA	TRBV4-1	TRBJ2-5	ASSSAIQETQY
NA	TRBV7-2	TRBJ1-2	ASSLGGGYT
NA	TRBV5-6	TRBJ2-6	ASRRRGANVLT